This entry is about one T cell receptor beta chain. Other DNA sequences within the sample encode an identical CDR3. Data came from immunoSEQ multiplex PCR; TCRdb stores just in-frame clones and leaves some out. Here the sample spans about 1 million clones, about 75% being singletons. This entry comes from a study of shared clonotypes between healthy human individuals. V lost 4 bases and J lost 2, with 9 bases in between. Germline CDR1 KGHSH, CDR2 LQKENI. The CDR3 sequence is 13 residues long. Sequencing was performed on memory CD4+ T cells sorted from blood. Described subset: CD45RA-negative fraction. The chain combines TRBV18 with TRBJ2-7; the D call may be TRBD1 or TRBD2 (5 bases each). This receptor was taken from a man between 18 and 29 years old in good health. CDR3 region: CASSHGTAYEQYF. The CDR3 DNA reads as TGTGCCAGCTCACACGGGACCGCCTACGAGCAGTACTTC.